This entry lists 18 T cell receptor beta chains sequenced from one sample in a study of blood T cell repertoires in COVID-19. Clones were read by immunoSEQ multiplex PCR, and TCRdb kept only the in-frame ones, dropping some. The sample includes tens of thousands of clones, more than 65% of them seen just once. Sample: peripheral blood. The receptors were gathered from a woman in her forties or fifties with acute or convalescent COVID-19.

This CDR3 is CASSLTWRDTEAFF. CDR3 DNA sequence: TGTGCCAGCAGCTTGACCTGGCGGGACACTGAAGCTTTCTTT. V is TRBV11-2 and J is TRBJ1-1; D uncertain. The CDR3 contains 14 residues. V shed 3 bases and J shed 3 bases, with 11 bases lying between them. Germline V gene lookup returns CDR1 SGHAT and CDR2 FQNNGV.

CDR3 sequence: CASSQSLGGVTDTQYF. The CDR3 region has the DNA TGTGCCAGCAGCCAATCCCTCGGCGGGGTCACAGATACGCAGTATTTT. The V gene is TRBV4-2, the J gene TRBJ2-3; D possibly corresponds to TRBD2 (6 bases). Germline V gives CDR1 LGHNA, CDR2 YNFKEQ. Trimming cost V 2 bases and J 2 bases, with 14 bases left between them. The CDR3 is 16 residues long.

The chain carries TRBV5-3 and TRBJ2-3; TRBD2 matches at 14 bases. TRBV5-3 is treated as an ORF (open reading frame) with a function not yet certain. V trimming: 3 bases; J trimming: 4 bases; junction bases outside the gene matches: 4. The CDR3 is made up of 16 amino acids. The CDR3: CARSWGLAGVPDTQYF. In nucleotides, the CDR3 is TGTGCCAGAAGCTGGGGACTAGCGGGAGTCCCAGATACGCAGTATTTT.

This clone was counted a single time. This chain uses TRBV6-6 with TRBJ2-7; 11 bases match TRBD2. Germline CDR1 is MNHNY and CDR2 is SVGAGI (reference sequence). The CDR3 extends over 13 amino acids. Losses at the gene ends were 6 bases for V and 6 bases for J; bases not matched to a gene: 4. CDR3 DNA: TGTGCCAGCAGACTAGCGGGAGAGGCCGAGCAGTACTTC. It translates to CASRLAGEAEQYF.

This clone was detected a few times. The rearrangement links TRBV5-1 to TRBJ2-3; D might be TRBD1 (5 bases). The CDR3 spans 17 residues. CDR1 and CDR2 from the germline V gene are SGHRS and YFSETQ. With 0 bases removed from V and 0 bases from J, the gap between germline ends came to 14 bases. The CDR3 DNA is TGCGCCAGCAGCTTGGGGCCCCTTGGGGCGAGCACAGATACGCAGTATTTT. It encodes CASSLGPLGASTDTQYF.

The chain joins TRBV25-1 to TRBJ1-4, with TRBD1 as a possible D gene (5 bases). The length of the CDR3 is 16 residues. V lost 3 bases and J 7 bases, leaving 18 bases between the germline ends. Germline CDR1 reads MGHDK; CDR2 reads SYGVNS. The DNA of the CDR3 is TGTGCCAGCAGTGATGGGGCGATGTCCCTTAGTGAAAAACTGTTTTTT. It yields the protein CASSDGAMSLSEKLFF.

This chain uses TRBV6-6 with TRBJ1-2; tentative D call: TRBD1 (6 bases). CDR1 and CDR2 (germline): MNHNY, SVGAGI (reference sequence). V lost 4 bases and J lost 2, with 11 bases in between. The CDR3 runs to 14 residues. Here the CDR3 DNA reads TGTGCCAGCAGTTTTCTACAGGGAAACTATGGCTACACCTTC. Protein sequence: CASSFLQGNYGYTF.

The J gene is TRBJ2-7, the V gene TRBV10-3; 7 positions agree with TRBD2. The CDR3 has 15 amino acids. Germline-derived CDR1 and CDR2 are ENHRY and SYGVKD. The junction had 3 bases not matched to a gene; V was cut back by 0 bases and J by 1 base. CDR3 in amino acids: CAISESGGSSYEQYF. The CDR3 DNA sequence: TGTGCCATCAGTGAGTCGGGCGGGAGTTCCTACGAGCAGTACTTC.

This clone has a single count. V and J are TRBV12-3 or TRBV12-4 and TRBJ1-2; D ambiguous. V dropped 4 bases and J dropped 8 bases, with 11 bases sitting between them. This CDR3 contains 12 residues. As DNA, the CDR3 is TGTGCCAGCAGTTCGCAGGCATACGGCTACACCTTC. Its protein is CASSSQAYGYTF.

This clone was detected only once. The rearrangement joins TRBV3-1 (or the pseudogene TRBV3-2) to TRBJ1-2; no clear D. The CDR3 is 14 residues long. The germline V gene has CDR1 LGHDT and CDR2 YNNKEL (reference sequence). V was clipped by 0 bases and J by 1 base, with 6 bases between them. The CDR3, as DNA: TGTGCCAGCAGCCAAGAGGGCAGTAACTATGGCTACACCTTC. Residues: CASSQEGSNYGYTF.

This clone was picked up a small number of times. This sequence joins TRBV6-1 and TRBJ2-7; 13 bases fit TRBD2. CDR3 length equals 19 residues. The germline CDR1 and CDR2 sequences are MNHNS and SASEGT. V lost 4 bases and J lost 0; bases outside the gene matches: 12. DNA for the CDR3: TGTGCCAGCAGTGTCAGGACTAGCGGGGGACTATCCTTCTCCTACGAGCAGTACTTC. This gives the protein CASSVRTSGGLSFSYEQYF.

With regard to this clone: At the DNA level, this CDR3 is encoded by other sequences in the same sample as well. This chain uses TRBV28 with TRBJ1-1; maybe TRBD1 (5 bases). V lost 3 bases to trimming and J lost 1 base, with 12 bases between them. The CDR3 runs 15 residues. Germline-derived CDR1 and CDR2 are MDHEN and SYDVKM. The CDR3 nucleotides read TGTGCCAGCAGTTTTACGGGGGGTCGGAACACTGAAGCTTTCTTT. This translates into CASSFTGGRNTEAFF. Full variable domain (outside the CDR3, taken from reference TRBV28 and TRBJ1-1): DVKVTQSSRYLVKRTGEKVFLECVQDMDHENMFWYRQDPGLGLRLIYFSYDVKMKEKGDIPEGYSVSREKKERFSLILESASTNQTSMYLCASSFTGGRNTEAFFGQGTRLTVV.

J is TRBJ2-3 and V is TRBV7-8; TRBD1 aligns across 8 bases. The germline gives CDR1 SGHVS, CDR2 FQNEAQ. This CDR3 comprises 17 residues. With 6 bases clipped from V and 3 bases from J, the junction kept 14 bases outside the gene matches. Here the CDR3 DNA reads TGTGCCAGCAGTTTTTTCGGACAGGGACGAAATACAGATACGCAGTATTTT. As protein: CASSFFGQGRNTDTQYF.

This chain connects TRBV5-1 to TRBJ2-1, with 9 bases aligning to TRBD1. The CDR3 is 13 amino acids. Germline loops: CDR1 SGHRS, CDR2 YFSETQ. V shed 7 bases and J 6 bases; nucleotides not matched to a gene: 5. The CDR3 is CASQIQGANEQFF. The CDR3 DNA sequence: TGCGCCAGCCAAATACAGGGGGCCAATGAGCAGTTCTTC.

V usage is TRBV4-3 and J usage is TRBJ2-2; 9 bases line up with TRBD2. The junction had 5 bases not matched to a gene; V was cut back by 1 base and J by 2 bases. CDR1 and CDR2 (germline): LGHNA, YSLEER. This CDR3 is 17 amino acids long. The CDR3 DNA follows: TGCGCCAGCAGCCAAGGAGTAGCGGGGGATAACACCGGGGAGCTGTTTTTT. This translates into CASSQGVAGDNTGELFF.

The chain is built from TRBV7-8 and TRBJ1-5, with D perhaps matching TRBD1 (6 bases). V was cut by 5 bases and J by 11 bases, with 25 bases left in between. The CDR3 is made up of 16 amino acids. Germline CDR1 and CDR2: SGHVS and FQNEAQ. CDR3 DNA sequence: TGTGCCAGCAGCCCCCACCCGGGGGGCGGAATCTCGACCCAGCATTTT. This translates into CASSPHPGGGISTQHF.

The chain combines TRBV4-2 with TRBJ2-1, with TRBD2 matching over 8 bases. The CDR3 spans 15 residues. The germline V gene encodes CDR1 LGHNA and CDR2 YNFKEQ. J gave up 9 bases and V 1 base, and 8 bases lay outside the gene matches. CDR3 coding DNA: TGTGCCAGCAGCCAAGTAGGAGCGGGAGAGAGTGAGCAGTTCTTC. It translates to CASSQVGAGESEQFF.

The chain links TRBV18 to TRBJ1-2; TRBD1 matches 7 bases. Germline V lookup: CDR1 KGHSH, CDR2 LQKENI. The CDR3 length is 17 residues. J was trimmed by 4 bases and V by 2 bases; bases with no gene match: 13. The CDR3 spells CASSPDVGQGGSYGYTF. CDR3 coding DNA: TGTGCCAGCTCACCAGATGTTGGGCAGGGGGGTAGCTATGGCTACACCTTC.